The 10 T cell receptor beta chains below all came from one sample that was sequenced in a study of T cell repertoires in aging, cancer and after chemotherapy. Peripheral blood genomic DNA, not sorted cells or RNA, was the template. Multiplex touch-down PCR with TRB-A/B primers amplified rearranged V-D-J TRB sequences. TCRdb ran MiXCR on the multiplex PCR reads and lists one entry per CDR3 protein. The top ten clones hold 6% to 9% of a sample with some 1,500 distinct CDR3 sequences, about 20% of them seen once. The sequencing sample was made of blood. The receptors here all came from a human donor with a solid tumor.

The count of this clonotype is one. The chain combines TRBV5-4 with TRBJ2-3; possibly TRBD2 for D (6 bases). Trimming pared 3 bases from V and 6 bases from J, leaving 20 bases between. The CDR3 has 16 amino acids. From germline, CDR1 is SGHNT and CDR2 YYREEE (reference sequence). Here the CDR3 reads CASSSPAGSERDTQYF. The CDR3 region has the DNA TGTGCCAGCAGCTCCCCAGCGGGTAGCGAACGGGATACGCAGTATTTT.

Within the sample, this clonotype is large. The chain employs TRBV19 and TRBJ1-2; the D is unclear. The CDR3 totals 13 residues. The V end was cut by 6 bases, the J end by 3 bases, with 11 bases between. Germline V CDR1 and CDR2: LNHDA, SQIVND (reference sequence). CDR3 DNA sequence: TGTGCCAGTAGCCACCGAACGCACTATGGCTACACCTTC. This sequence encodes CASSHRTHYGYTF.

This clonotype is categorized as large. This rearrangement joins TRBV6-1 to TRBJ1-3; D unclear. CDR1 and CDR2 from the germline V gene are MNHNS and SASEGT. The V gene lost 3 bases and the J gene lost 4 bases, with 16 bases spanning the gap. The CDR3 contains 16 residues. CDR3 DNA: TGTGCCAGCAGTGATACCGGGGTTAGGAAGGGAAACACCATATATTTT. Translation: CASSDTGVRKGNTIYF.

A few counts support this clonotype. The chain recombines TRBV6-4 with TRBJ1-1; no definite D call. This CDR3 comprises 14 residues. Germline V gives CDR1 MRHNA, CDR2 SNTAGT. V dropped 0 bases and J dropped 0 bases, with 5 bases sitting between them. The CDR3 here is CASSDSMMNTEAFF. The CDR3 bases are TGTGCCAGCAGTGACTCGATGATGAACACTGAAGCTTTCTTT.

Judged by abundance, this clonotype is medium-sized. The V call is TRBV6-6, the J call TRBJ2-1, with 10 bases that match TRBD2. V was clipped by 4 bases and J by 10 bases; unmatched bases: 10. The CDR3 is made up of 15 amino acids. The germline V gene encodes CDR1 MNHNY and CDR2 SVGAGI (reference sequence). CDR3 sequence: CASSSTSGAKGEQFF. The DNA for the CDR3 is TGTGCCAGCAGTTCTACTAGCGGGGCTAAGGGCGAGCAGTTCTTC.

As regards this clonotype: Possible read error: a much larger clone is one base away. The chain couples TRBV12-3 or TRBV12-4 to TRBJ2-5; D gene unclear. This CDR3 spans 13 amino acids. The V gene lost 2 bases and the J gene lost 4 bases, with 8 bases spanning the gap. DNA of the CDR3: TGTGCCAGCAGTTTATCCCCCCCAGAGACCCAGTACTTC. Translating gives CASSLSPPETQYF.

The V call is TRBV6-5, the J call TRBJ2-3; tentatively, D is TRBD2 (6 bases). The germline V gene has CDR1 MNHEY and CDR2 SVGAGI. V was pared by 8 bases and J by 6 bases, with 21 bases between. The CDR3 covers 15 residues. CDR3 protein: CASSTLRDFPDTQYF. DNA of the CDR3: TGTGCCAGCTCCACCTTGAGGGACTTTCCCGATACGCAGTATTTT.

The chain links TRBV10-2 to TRBJ2-3; D remains unclear. V shed 0 bases and J shed 4 bases, with 11 bases lying between them. In germline, CDR1 is WSHSY, CDR2 SAAADI. This CDR3 is 15 amino acids long. The CDR3 DNA reads as TGCGCCAGCAGTGAGTCGAGCTTAACCCCAGATACGCAGTATTTT. Protein sequence: CASSESSLTPDTQYF.

The V and J genes are TRBV6-5 and TRBJ2-1; 14 nucleotides agree with TRBD2. CDR1 and CDR2 (germline): MNHEY, SVGAGI. CDR3 length: 20 residues. The V and J ends lost 6 bases and 2 bases, in that order; junction bases with no gene match: 15. CDR3 DNA sequence: TGTGCCAGCAGCCCTTGGCCCGGGACTAGCGGGAGAGCTACCTACAATGAGCAGTTCTTC. As protein: CASSPWPGTSGRATYNEQFF.

The table lists this clonotype with a few counts. The chain recombines TRBV5-1 with TRBJ1-3; TRBD1 matches 7 bases. Germline V gene lookup returns CDR1 SGHRS and CDR2 YFSETQ. There are 16 residues in the CDR3. J gave up 1 base and V 0 bases, and 4 bases lay outside the gene matches. The CDR3 DNA is TGCGCCAGCAGCTTGGCCACGACAGGGTCTGGAAACACCATATATTTT. Translation gives CASSLATTGSGNTIYF.